The 30 T cell receptor beta chains in this list originate from one sample, sequenced in a study of T cell repertoires in cytomegalovirus infection. Their target antigens are unknown. TCRdb processed the reads anew with MiXCR; each CDR3 protein has one entry. Of roughly 220,000 distinct CDR3 sequences listed, 35% to 45% are singletons. This sample comprised CD8+ T cells from cultured PBMCs, obtained from culture after CMV antigen stimulation. All receptors derive from a human donor in good health (CMV status not recorded). Some clones in this sample may be carry-over from other donors' samples.

This clonotype was seen a handful of times. The chain combines TRBV7-6 with TRBJ1-3; D is uncertain. The CDR3 is 16 residues long. CDR1 is SGHVS and CDR2 is FNYEAQ in the germline V gene. With 5 bases removed from V and 2 bases from J, the gap between germline ends came to 16 bases. CDR3 region: CASSQEVREAGNTIYF. CDR3 in DNA: TGTGCCAGCAGCCAGGAGGTGCGTGAAGCTGGAAACACCATATATTTT.

This chain uses TRBV7-6 with TRBJ2-1; 9 positions agree with TRBD2. Germline V gives CDR1 SGHVS, CDR2 FNYEAQ. The CDR3 spans 16 residues. The ends lost 2 bases at V and 6 bases at J; junction bases unmatched: 8. CDR3 bases: TGTGCCAGCAGCTTAACTGCGGGGGGGAGTCGCAATGAGCAGTTCTTC. Protein sequence: CASSLTAGGSRNEQFF.

This clonotype came up a few times. The V call is TRBV9, the J call TRBJ2-7; D is unresolved. The ends were cut back, 4 bases at V and 3 bases at J, with 17 bases in the middle. Germline CDR1 is SGDLS and CDR2 is YYNGEE. This CDR3 region has 15 residues. CDR3 protein: CASSPPTGDVYEQYF. The CDR3 region has the DNA TGTGCCAGCAGCCCCCCTACGGGTGATGTCTACGAGCAGTACTTC. Full variable domain (rest looked up from reference TRBV9 and TRBJ2-7): DSGVTQTPKHLITATGQRVTLRCSPRSGDLSVYWYQQSLDQGLQFLIQYYNGEERAKGNILERFSAQQFPDLHSELNLSSLELGDSALYFCASSPPTGDVYEQYFGPGTRLTVT.

The genes are TRBV4-2 and TRBJ1-1; TRBD1 might be the D (6 bases). Germline values: CDR1 LGHNA, CDR2 YNFKEQ. V lost 3 bases and J lost 7, with 9 bases in between. This CDR3 spans 12 amino acids. CDR3 in DNA: TGTGCCAGCAGCCACACAGGGAATGAAGCTTTCTTT. It codes for CASSHTGNEAFF.

There are a few counts of this clonotype. The chain recombines TRBV4-2 with TRBJ2-7; tentative D call: TRBD2 (7 bases). The CDR3 loop spans 17 amino acids. V was shortened by 4 bases and J by 5 bases, with 24 bases between the two germline ends. Germline-derived CDR1 and CDR2 are LGHNA and YNFKEQ. Here the CDR3 DNA reads TGTGCCAGCAGCCGGGGGGGTGCCCGGACGGACAGCGACGAGCAGTACTTC. As protein: CASSRGGARTDSDEQYF.

The chain links TRBV27 to TRBJ1-5; TRBD1 aligns across 7 bases. From germline, CDR1 is MNHEY and CDR2 SMNVEV (reference sequence). This CDR3 contains 14 residues. V was pared by 8 bases and J by 5 bases, with 9 bases of the junction left unmatched. The CDR3 protein is CASRQGANHQPQHF. The CDR3 DNA reads TGTGCCAGCCGACAGGGCGCAAATCATCAGCCCCAGCATTTT.

This chain connects TRBV6-1 to TRBJ2-1; TRBD2 matches at 11 bases. Trimming at V came to 6 bases and at J to 2 bases, leaving 3 bases not matched to a gene. The CDR3 totals 15 residues. Germline loops: CDR1 MNHNS, CDR2 SASEGT. DNA for the CDR3: TGTGCCAGCAGACCGACTAGCGGGGCCTACAATGAGCAGTTCTTC. This sequence encodes CASRPTSGAYNEQFF.

The chain joins TRBV5-8 to TRBJ2-7; 11 nucleotides agree with TRBD1. The CDR3 has 15 amino acids. Germline values: CDR1 SGHTS, CDR2 YDEGEE. Losses at the gene ends were 3 bases for V and 2 bases for J; bases not matched to a gene: 4. The CDR3 nucleotides read TGTGCCAGCAGCTGGACAGGGGGCAACCCCTACGAGCAGTACTTC. Translating gives CASSWTGGNPYEQYF.

The V gene is TRBV7-9, the J gene TRBJ2-1, with 13 bases matching TRBD2. Germline loops: CDR1 SEHNR, CDR2 FQNEAQ (reference sequence). This CDR3 has 16 residues. J gave up 8 bases and V 5 bases, and 9 bases lay outside the gene matches. The CDR3 loop reads CASSLGLAGREHEQFF. In nucleotides, the CDR3 is TGTGCCAGCAGCCTGGGACTAGCGGGAAGGGAGCATGAGCAGTTCTTC.

Comment on this clonotype: The junction and the germline gene differ at one end; a read error may be behind it. J is TRBJ2-7 and V is TRBV9, with 12 bases lining up with TRBD2. The germline V gene has CDR1 SGDLS and CDR2 YYNGEE. The CDR3 spans 15 residues. CDR3 region: CACSVTSGSIYEQYF. The CDR3 DNA reads as TGTGCCTGCAGCGTGACTAGCGGGAGTATCTACGAGCAGTACTTC.

Worth noting for this clonotype: A much more abundant neighbour one base away suggests this may be a read error. The chain has TRBV14 and TRBJ2-1; a possible D gene is TRBD1 (6 bases). The V end was cut by 5 bases, the J end by 4 bases, with 9 bases between. CDR1 is SGHDN and CDR2 is FVKESK in the germline V gene. There are 13 residues in the CDR3. Written as DNA, the CDR3 is TGTGCCAGCAGCTGGACAGTTTACAATGAGCAGTTCTTC. It encodes CASSWTVYNEQFF.

The V gene is TRBV7-9, the J gene TRBJ2-1; no clear D gene. The V and J ends lost 6 bases and 0 bases respectively, with 12 bases between them. The germline V gene has CDR1 SEHNR and CDR2 FQNEAQ (reference sequence). There are 15 residues in the CDR3. The CDR3 DNA sequence: TGTGCCAGCAGTCCTCCTATAAACTCCTACAATGAGCAGTTCTTC. It is translated as CASSPPINSYNEQFF.

J is TRBJ2-5 and V is TRBV7-2, with D possibly being TRBD2 (6 bases). V was clipped by 5 bases and J by 7 bases, with 23 bases between them. Germline-derived CDR1 and CDR2 are SGHTA and FQGNSA. The CDR3 is 16 residues long. This CDR3 reads CASSRTPGDEEGTQYF. The CDR3 bases are TGTGCCAGCAGCCGGACCCCGGGGGACGAAGAGGGGACCCAGTACTTC.

This clonotype has ten or more counts. V is TRBV7-2 and J is TRBJ1-3; D remains ambiguous. V lost 0 bases, J lost 2 bases, and 11 bases lay in between. This CDR3 has 16 residues. Looked up from germline, CDR1 is SGHTA and CDR2 is FQGNSA. DNA of the CDR3: TGTGCCAGCAGCTTAGCCGCTGAAGGGACTGGAAACACCATATATTTT. The encoded protein is CASSLAAEGTGNTIYF.

This clonotype was detected only once. This chain joins TRBV2 and TRBJ1-6; D gene uncertain. V was trimmed by 1 base and J by 7 bases, leaving 11 bases between them. CDR3 length equals 15 residues. The germline CDR1 and CDR2 sequences are SNHLY and FYNNEI. Here the CDR3 reads CASSEGRVPNSPLHF. The CDR3, as DNA: TGTGCCAGCAGTGAAGGGAGAGTCCCGAATTCACCCCTCCACTTT.

There are a few counts of this clonotype. The V call is TRBV12-5, the J call TRBJ2-3; 12 bases match TRBD2. Unmatched junction bases numbered 2, after V lost 7 bases and J lost 0 bases. The CDR3 runs to 15 residues. The germline V gene encodes CDR1 LGHNT and CDR2 FRNRAP. The CDR3 here is CASVGTSGSTDTQYF. The CDR3 bases are TGTGCTAGTGTCGGGACTAGCGGGAGCACAGATACGCAGTATTTT.

The chain joins TRBV12-3 or TRBV12-4 to TRBJ2-7; possibly TRBD2 for D (6 bases). CDR3 size: 15 residues. The V end lost 2 bases, the J end lost 9 bases, and 20 bases lay between the germline ends. CDR3 in amino acids: CASSLIRRDSLAQYF. DNA of the CDR3: TGTGCCAGCAGTTTAATCCGGCGGGACTCCTTGGCGCAGTACTTC.

This clonotype turned up a few times. The V gene is TRBV4-1, the J gene TRBJ1-5, with D possibly matching TRBD1 (6 bases). The ends were cut back, 2 bases at V and 4 bases at J, with 15 bases in the middle. The CDR3 length is 16 residues. The germline V gene encodes CDR1 MGHRA and CDR2 YSYEKL. CDR3 DNA sequence: TGCGCCAGCAGCCAACTCGGGGGGGGCTCGAATCAGCCCCAGCATTTT. Its protein is CASSQLGGGSNQPQHF.

This clonotype was detected many times. The chain recombines TRBV28 with TRBJ1-1; no definite D call. Looked up from germline, CDR1 is MDHEN and CDR2 is SYDVKM. The CDR3 extends over 12 amino acids. V lost 6 bases, J lost 4 bases, and 9 bases lay in between. CDR3 DNA: TGTGCCAGCAGCGACGACGGCACTGAAGCTTTCTTT. Translated: CASSDDGTEAFF.

The rearrangement uses TRBV29-1 and TRBJ2-5; 7 bases agree with TRBD2. The CDR3 is 16 amino acids. The germline gives CDR1 SQVTM, CDR2 ANQGSEA. V was pared by 2 bases and J by 4 bases, with 13 bases of the junction left unmatched. CDR3 amino acids: CSVETLGTNRGETQYF. The CDR3 DNA reads TGCAGCGTTGAAACACTCGGGACTAATCGAGGAGAGACCCAGTACTTC.

This chain joins TRBV4-1 and TRBJ1-6, with D hard to call. Between the trimmed V and J ends, which lost 0 bases and 0 bases, there was a span of 6 bases. From germline, CDR1 is MGHRA and CDR2 YSYEKL. The CDR3 covers 16 residues. This chain's CDR3 is CASSQDPSSYNSPLHF. The CDR3 DNA sequence: TGCGCCAGCAGCCAAGATCCGAGCTCCTATAATTCACCCCTCCACTTT.

The chain joins TRBV27 to TRBJ2-7, with D hard to call. Germline CDR1 is MNHEY and CDR2 is SMNVEV (reference sequence). V lost 0 bases and J lost 0, with 9 bases in between. There are 15 residues in the CDR3. The CDR3 DNA is TGTGCCAGCAGTTTATCGGGCGACATCTCCTACGAGCAGTACTTC. Protein sequence: CASSLSGDISYEQYF.

The gene calls are TRBV28 and TRBJ1-1, with TRBD1 matching over 7 bases. Germline V gives CDR1 MDHEN, CDR2 SYDVKM. The CDR3 loop spans 16 amino acids. V gave up 5 bases and J gave up 2 bases; unmatched junction bases: 11. CDR3 in amino acids: CASSKLSGTANTEAFF. In nucleotides, the CDR3 is TGTGCCAGCAGTAAATTGTCCGGGACAGCTAACACTGAAGCTTTCTTT.

The genes are TRBV12-3 or TRBV12-4 and TRBJ1-2; D remains ambiguous. CDR3 length equals 13 residues. Trimming removed 6 bases from V and 6 bases from J, with 14 bases in between. CDR3 nucleotides: TGTGCCAGCAGGACCAGACCCTACGATGGCTACACCTTC. Its translation is CASRTRPYDGYTF.

CDR3 sequence: CAIPSPGQMQSGNYEQYF. In DNA, the CDR3 is TGTGCCATCCCATCACCGGGACAGATGCAAAGTGGGAACTACGAGCAGTACTTC. The J gene is TRBJ2-7, the V gene TRBV2, with 7 bases matching TRBD1. V gave up 10 bases and J gave up 3 bases; unmatched junction bases: 24. Germline V CDR1 and CDR2: SNHLY, FYNNEI. The CDR3 length is 18 residues.

The rearrangement uses TRBV12-3 or TRBV12-4 and TRBJ2-7; TRBD1 is a possible D gene (5 bases). Trimming left V 10 bases short and J 0 bases short, with 16 bases between. This CDR3 has 14 residues. The chain's CDR3 is CATRGRDLSYEQYF. In DNA, the CDR3 is TGTGCCACACGTGGCAGGGATCTCTCCTACGAGCAGTACTTC.

The chain joins TRBV28 to TRBJ1-2, with D perhaps TRBD1 (6 bases). This CDR3 spans 14 amino acids. The V end lost 4 bases, the J end lost 4 bases, and 13 bases lay between the germline ends. Germline V gene lookup returns CDR1 MDHEN and CDR2 SYDVKM. The CDR3 DNA follows: TGTGCCAGCAGTTCCCCAGGCAGGGGCTATGGCTACACCTTC. This codes for CASSSPGRGYGYTF.

The chain combines TRBV4-1 with TRBJ2-5, with 13 bases aligning to TRBD2. Per the germline V gene, CDR1 is MGHRA and CDR2 is YSYEKL. This CDR3 is 15 amino acids long. J gave up 3 bases and V 4 bases, and 2 bases lay outside the gene matches. Here the CDR3 reads CASSRGLAGEETQYF. The CDR3 DNA sequence: TGCGCCAGCAGCCGAGGACTAGCGGGAGAAGAGACCCAGTACTTC.

The V and J genes are TRBV4-3 and TRBJ2-2, with 8 bases lining up with TRBD2. From germline, CDR1 is LGHNA and CDR2 YSLEER. Losses at the gene ends were 7 bases for V and 4 bases for J; bases not matched to a gene: 14. CDR3 length: 17 residues. This chain's CDR3 is CASIREVGTRGTGELFF. DNA of the CDR3: TGCGCCAGCATCCGGGAGGTGGGGACTAGAGGCACCGGGGAGCTGTTTTTT.

This clonotype was counted between two and nine times. The chain has TRBV7-9 and TRBJ2-7, with D possibly being TRBD1 (5 bases). The CDR3 length is 15 residues. V was pared by 5 bases and J by 5 bases, with 19 bases between. The V gene's germline CDR1 is SEHNR and CDR2 FQNEAQ (reference sequence). CDR3 in amino acids: CASSPGYRGRNEQYF. The CDR3 DNA is TGTGCCAGCAGCCCAGGGTACAGAGGTAGGAACGAGCAGTACTTC. The variable domain in full, completed from reference TRBV7-9 and TRBJ2-7, reads DTGVSQNPRHKITKRGQNVTFRCDPISEHNRLYWYRQTLGQGPEFLTYFQNEAQLEKSRLLSDRFSAERPKGSFSTLEIQRTEQGDSAMYLCASSPGYRGRNEQYFGPGTRLTVT.